The 28 T cell receptor beta chains reported below all come from one sample, sequenced in a study of T-cell reconstitution after alpha-beta-depleted transplantation in children. Preparation of the TCRbeta library used unique molecular identifiers. TCRdb analysed the PCR reads with MiXCR anew, one entry per CDR3 protein. This table holds over 550,000 distinct CDR3 sequences, approximately 10% found once. The sample in question was PBMCs from the stem cell graft donor, obtained from the stem cell graft. These receptor sequences come from a human donor who donated a stem cell graft to a child with acute myeloid leukemia.

This clonotype was seen ten or more times. The chain couples TRBV5-1 to TRBJ2-6, with 7 bases fitting TRBD1. Germline CDR1 and CDR2: SGHRS and YFSETQ. The CDR3 covers 15 residues. V was clipped by 0 bases and J by 8 bases; unmatched bases: 5. The CDR3 DNA is TGCGCCAGCAGCTTGGCGGGACAGCTTTCCAACGTCCTGACTTTC. It yields the protein CASSLAGQLSNVLTF.

The chain recombines TRBV27 with TRBJ2-5; a possible D gene is TRBD2 (6 bases). Trimming took off 0 bases at V and 4 bases at J, with 12 bases between the two ends. The V gene's germline CDR1 is MNHEY and CDR2 SMNVEV (reference sequence). The CDR3 runs 15 residues. The CDR3 region is CASSLSRGAGETQYF. The DNA for the CDR3 is TGTGCCAGCAGTTTATCGCGGGGAGCGGGAGAGACCCAGTACTTC.

This rearrangement joins TRBV20-1 to TRBJ1-6, with TRBD1 as a possible D gene (5 bases). Germline CDR1 DFQATT, CDR2 SNEGSKA (reference sequence). V lost 3 bases and J lost 6, with 9 bases in between. This CDR3 contains 13 residues. The CDR3 loop is CSASPGGNSPLHF. The CDR3 DNA reads TGCAGTGCTAGCCCCGGGGGTAATTCACCCCTCCACTTT.

This clonotype showed up just a few times. This chain uses TRBV20-1 with TRBJ2-7; tentatively, D is TRBD2 (5 bases). The CDR3 spans 17 residues. CDR1 and CDR2 from the germline V gene are DFQATT and SNEGSKA (reference sequence). Trimming took off 0 bases at V and 3 bases at J, with 21 bases between the two ends. DNA of the CDR3: TGCAGTGCTAGAGATCGGGCTAGCTTTTTAAAATTCTACGAGCAGTACTTC. It is translated as CSARDRASFLKFYEQYF.

This clonotype was observed a handful of times. The J gene is TRBJ2-7, the V gene TRBV4-2; no clear D gene. The V gene lost 1 base and the J gene lost 0 bases, with 7 bases spanning the gap. The CDR3 loop spans 14 amino acids. The V gene's germline CDR1 is LGHNA and CDR2 YNFKEQ. The CDR3 loop reads CASSQVAGSYEQYF. The CDR3 region has the DNA TGTGCCAGCAGCCAAGTCGCAGGCTCCTACGAGCAGTACTTC.

The chain employs TRBV5-5 and TRBJ2-1; 14 nucleotides match TRBD2. V lost 4 bases to trimming and J lost 10 bases; unmatched junction nucleotides: 10. The CDR3 extends over 16 amino acids. CDR1 is SGHKS and CDR2 is YYEKEE in the germline V gene (reference sequence). The CDR3 sequence is CASSRGLAGAEFEQFF. The CDR3 DNA sequence: TGTGCCAGCAGCAGGGGACTAGCGGGAGCGGAGTTCGAGCAGTTCTTC.

This clonotype was seen a few times. The chain joins TRBV27 to TRBJ1-1; 7 nucleotides agree with TRBD1. The V gene end was trimmed by 2 bases and the J gene end by 0 bases; junction bases not matched to a gene: 6. Germline values: CDR1 MNHEY, CDR2 SMNVEV (reference sequence). The CDR3 loop spans 16 amino acids. The CDR3 loop is CASSLRWDRLNTEAFF. The CDR3 nucleotides are TGTGCCAGCAGTTTAAGGTGGGACAGACTGAACACTGAAGCTTTCTTT.

The chain joins TRBV6-1 to TRBJ2-7; 8 positions agree with TRBD2. Germline loops: CDR1 MNHNS, CDR2 SASEGT. The CDR3 spans 16 residues. Losses at the gene ends were 3 bases for V and 2 bases for J; bases not matched to a gene: 9. The CDR3 reads CASSDIAGPVAYEQYF. The CDR3 DNA is TGTGCCAGCAGTGATATAGCGGGACCGGTCGCCTACGAGCAGTACTTC.

This clonotype appeared many times. The chain is built from TRBV28 and TRBJ2-7, with D perhaps TRBD1 (6 bases). Per the germline V gene, CDR1 is MDHEN and CDR2 is SYDVKM. CDR3 length: 15 amino acids. V was shortened by 3 bases and J by 0 bases, with 12 bases between the two germline ends. DNA of the CDR3: TGTGCCAGCAGTTTTGCAGGGGACCGCTCCTACGAGCAGTACTTC. Protein product: CASSFAGDRSYEQYF. Supplemented by reference TRBV28 and TRBJ2-7, the full variable domain reads DVKVTQSSRYLVKRTGEKVFLECVQDMDHENMFWYRQDPGLGLRLIYFSYDVKMKEKGDIPEGYSVSREKKERFSLILESASTNQTSMYLCASSFAGDRSYEQYFGPGTRLTVT.

This clonotype was found a few times. The chain recombines TRBV25-1 with TRBJ2-6; 8 bases are a match to TRBD1. CDR1 is MGHDK, CDR2 SYGVNS, per germline. The V and J ends lost 5 bases and 2 bases, in that order; junction bases with no gene match: 2. CDR3 size: 15 residues. CDR3 bases: TGTGCCAGCAGTAGGACAGGGACTGGGGCCAACGTCCTGACTTTC. Translating gives CASSRTGTGANVLTF.

The J gene is TRBJ1-2, the V gene TRBV4-3; D gene ambiguous. Germline assignment: CDR1 LGHNA and CDR2 YSLEER. This CDR3 is built from 14 residues. Trimming pared 0 bases from V and 1 base from J, leaving 6 bases between. In nucleotides, the CDR3 is TGCGCCAGCAGCCAAGATGGATTTAACTATGGCTACACCTTC. It translates to CASSQDGFNYGYTF.

Many counts were recorded for this clonotype. Germline is not matched at one junction end, which may reflect a read error. The V and J genes are TRBV28 and TRBJ2-1; 8 bases line up with TRBD2. The CDR3 has 12 residues. From germline, CDR1 is MDHEN and CDR2 SYDVKM. The CDR3 DNA is TGCACTAGCGGTCTCTCCTACAATGAGCAGTTCTTC. Protein sequence: CTSGLSYNEQFF.

This clonotype has just a few counts. The chain recombines TRBV3-1 with TRBJ2-1; 9 positions match TRBD2. The V gene end was trimmed by 4 bases and the J gene end by 14 bases; junction bases not matched to a gene: 6. Looked up from germline, CDR1 is LGHDT and CDR2 is YNNKEL (reference sequence). This CDR3 has 12 amino acids. CDR3 nucleotide sequence: TGTGCCAGCAGCCCCTTAGCGGGAGTGAAGTTCTTC. Protein: CASSPLAGVKFF.

This clonotype was counted once. A much larger clone differs by one base, so this may be a read error. The rearrangement links TRBV20-1 to TRBJ2-7; no clear D. From germline, CDR1 is DFQATT and CDR2 SNEGSKA (reference sequence). V was cut by 6 bases and J by 0 bases, with 15 bases left in between. The CDR3 is 14 residues long. The CDR3 sequence: CSARMVWVSYEQYF. In nucleotides, the CDR3 is TGCAGTGCCCGGATGGTATGGGTCTCCTACGAGCAGTACTTC.

The chain recombines TRBV11-1 with TRBJ2-2; 13 nucleotides align to TRBD2. Germline trimming cut 5 bases from V and 7 bases from J; bases unmatched to any gene: 7. This CDR3 spans 16 amino acids. The V gene's germline CDR1 is SGHAT and CDR2 FQDESV (reference sequence). CDR3 loop: CASSLLAGGPFGELFF. CDR3 in DNA: TGTGCCAGCAGCCTACTAGCGGGAGGGCCTTTCGGGGAGCTGTTTTTT.

The gene calls are TRBV5-1 and TRBJ1-1; 8 bases line up with TRBD1. Germline V gene sequence: CDR1 SGHRS, CDR2 YFSETQ. Trimming took 1 base from V and 0 from J; bases not matched to a gene: 5. The CDR3 is 16 amino acids. The CDR3 DNA is TGCGCCAGCAGCTTGTATGGACAGGGATTGAACACTGAAGCTTTCTTT. Translation gives CASSLYGQGLNTEAFF.

This clonotype was detected a few times. The CDR3: CASSQGFGGETQYF. The CDR3 DNA follows: TGTGCCAGCAGCCAGGGGTTTGGGGGAGAGACCCAGTACTTC. J is TRBJ2-5 and V is TRBV3-1; the D gene could be TRBD1 or TRBD2 (5 bases each). Between the trimmed V and J ends, which lost 3 bases and 4 bases, there was a span of 12 bases. CDR1 LGHDT and CDR2 YNNKEL come from the germline V gene (reference sequence). This CDR3 comprises 14 residues.

V gene TRBV28 combines with J gene TRBJ1-3; weak D call: TRBD1 (5 bases). The V end was cut by 8 bases, the J end by 8 bases, with 13 bases between. CDR1 and CDR2 from the germline V gene are MDHEN and SYDVKM. There are 12 residues in the CDR3. The DNA for the CDR3 is TGTGCCAGCGGGACCGAGAAGGACACCATATATTTT. Translation gives CASGTEKDTIYF.

Ten or more counts support this clonotype. The chain is built from TRBV9 and TRBJ2-3; D possibly uses TRBD1 or TRBD2 (5 bases each). V was cut by 4 bases and J by 3 bases, with 15 bases left in between. There are 15 residues in the CDR3. The germline CDR1 and CDR2 sequences are SGDLS and YYNGEE. This CDR3 is CASSPRPGGTDTQYF. In nucleotides, the CDR3 is TGTGCCAGCAGCCCAAGGCCTGGGGGAACAGATACGCAGTATTTT.

The chain carries TRBV9 and TRBJ2-7; 8 bases fit TRBD1. V lost 6 bases, J lost 1 base, and 12 bases stayed unmatched. The length of the CDR3 is 16 residues. Germline V gene sequence: CDR1 SGDLS, CDR2 YYNGEE. The CDR3 DNA is TGTGCCAGCAACCAGAAGGGGACAGGAGGATCCTACGAGCAGTACTTC. It translates to CASNQKGTGGSYEQYF.

This clonotype was counted a few times. The chain links TRBV29-1 to TRBJ1-1; no definite D call. The germline CDR1 and CDR2 sequences are SQVTM and ANQGSEA. The CDR3 spans 11 residues. The V and J ends lost 3 bases and 10 bases respectively, with 12 bases between them. The CDR3 sequence is CSVEGGGPAFF. For the CDR3, the DNA is TGCAGCGTTGAGGGAGGAGGGCCAGCTTTCTTT.

There are a few counts of this clonotype. The rearrangement joins TRBV29-1 to TRBJ1-1; 7 bases match TRBD1. The trim removed 2 bases at V and 2 bases at J, leaving 2 bases unmatched. This CDR3 comprises 13 residues. Germline V gene lookup returns CDR1 SQVTM and CDR2 ANQGSEA. As DNA, the CDR3 is TGCAGCGTTGAAACAGGGGCTAACACTGAAGCTTTCTTT. Residues: CSVETGANTEAFF.

This chain links TRBV6-5 with TRBJ2-1; 10 bases are a match to TRBD2. This CDR3 has 15 amino acids. CDR1 is MNHEY, CDR2 SVGAGI, per germline. V was pared by 6 bases and J by 1 base, with 3 bases of the junction left unmatched. The CDR3 is CASRLLAGSYNEQFF. In nucleotides, the CDR3 is TGTGCCAGCAGGTTACTAGCGGGGTCCTACAATGAGCAGTTCTTC.

This clonotype has only a few counts. The chain recombines TRBV28 with TRBJ2-7; 9 bases are shared with TRBD2. Germline V CDR1 and CDR2: MDHEN, SYDVKM. Trimming removed 7 bases from V and 4 bases from J; junction bases left unmatched: 8. This CDR3 is 14 amino acids long. For the CDR3, the DNA is TGTGCCAGCACCCCTTATAGCGGGAGTTACGAGCAGTACTTC. Translation gives CASTPYSGSYEQYF.

This clonotype was recorded at least ten times. The chain carries TRBV4-2 and TRBJ2-7; 7 nucleotides align to TRBD2. The trim removed 0 bases at V and 2 bases at J, leaving 4 bases unmatched. CDR3 size: 15 residues. Looked up from germline, CDR1 is LGHNA and CDR2 is YNFKEQ. The CDR3 is CASSQDLSGTYEQYF. The CDR3 bases are TGTGCCAGCAGCCAAGATTTAAGCGGGACCTACGAGCAGTACTTC.

The V and J genes are TRBV12-5 and TRBJ2-3, with D possibly TRBD2 on 6 matching bases. Deletions cut 1 base from V and 0 bases from J, with 8 bases between. This CDR3 has 15 amino acids. The germline V gene encodes CDR1 LGHNT and CDR2 FRNRAP. The CDR3 region has the DNA TGTGCTAGTGGTTTGGGCCTAGCGAGCACAGATACGCAGTATTTT. This codes for CASGLGLASTDTQYF. The full variable domain, completed using reference TRBV12-5 and TRBJ2-3, is DARVTQTPRHKVTEMGQEVTMRCQPILGHNTVFWYRQTMMQGLELLAYFRNRAPLDDSGMPKDRFSAEMPDATLATLKIQPSEPRDSAVYFCASGLGLASTDTQYFGPGTRLTVL.

This clonotype turned up a few times. The rearrangement uses TRBV27 and TRBJ1-2, with D maybe TRBD1 (5 bases). Germline lookup yields CDR1 MNHEY and CDR2 SMNVEV (reference sequence). The V and J ends lost 4 bases and 8 bases respectively, with 14 bases between them. This CDR3 contains 13 residues. For the CDR3, the DNA is TGTGCCAGCAGTTGGCGGGACGGGCTCGGCTACACCTTC. Translation gives CASSWRDGLGYTF.

This clonotype has ten or more counts. The DNA for the CDR3 is TGTGCCAGCAGCTTAAGTGTGACTAGCACAGATACGCAGTATTTT. It specifies CASSLSVTSTDTQYF. The chain employs TRBV7-3 and TRBJ2-3, with D uncertain. CDR3 length: 15 residues. CDR1 is SGHTA and CDR2 is FQGTGA in the germline V gene. Trimming left V 1 base short and J 0 bases short, with 8 bases between.